The 31 T cell receptor beta chains reported below all come from one sample, sequenced in a study of blood T cell repertoires in COVID-19. This table comes from immunoSEQ multiplex PCR, and its TCRdb copy is limited to in-frame clones, with some not included. The table shows about 310,000 clones, with around 87% occurring only once. Source material: peripheral blood. The receptors stem from a woman in her fifties or sixties who had recovered from COVID-19.

This clone has a single count. CDR3 DNA sequence: TGCAGCGTTGGAGGACAGGGGGCTACAGCTTTCTTT. This codes for CSVGGQGATAFF. The rearrangement links TRBV29-1 to TRBJ1-1; 11 bases fit TRBD1. The germline V gene has CDR1 SQVTM and CDR2 ANQGSEA. Trimming took 4 bases from V and 10 from J; bases not matched to a gene: 5. This CDR3 has 12 residues.

The chain links TRBV11-2 to TRBJ1-2; a possible D gene is TRBD1 (5 bases). CDR1 is SGHAT, CDR2 FQNNGV, per germline. This CDR3 has 14 residues. Deletions cut 3 bases from V and 5 bases from J, with 13 bases between. CDR3 amino acids: CASSLRRRGYGYTF. The DNA for the CDR3 is TGTGCCAGCAGCTTGAGGCGGAGGGGATATGGCTACACCTTC.

The V and J genes are TRBV19 and TRBJ1-5; D possibly corresponds to TRBD1 (6 bases). The CDR3 is made up of 13 amino acids. The V gene's germline CDR1 is LNHDA and CDR2 SQIVND (reference sequence). V lost 8 bases, J lost 5 bases, and 13 bases lay in between. The CDR3: CASGDKLDQPQHF. The CDR3 DNA sequence: TGTGCCAGTGGGGACAAACTAGATCAGCCCCAGCATTTT.

The chain recombines TRBV28 with TRBJ1-4; 8 positions agree with TRBD1. The CDR3 contains 14 residues. The junction had 3 bases not matched to a gene; V was cut back by 6 bases and J by 3 bases. Germline CDR1 reads MDHEN; CDR2 reads SYDVKM. The CDR3 region is CASRKTGANEKLFF. In DNA, the CDR3 is TGTGCCAGCAGGAAGACAGGGGCTAATGAAAAACTGTTTTTT.

The chain uses TRBV30 and TRBJ2-1; a possible D gene is TRBD2 (5 bases). Germline-derived CDR1 and CDR2 are GTSNPN and SVGIG (reference sequence). The CDR3 is 11 amino acids. The V end lost 0 bases, the J end lost 10 bases, and 7 bases lay between the germline ends. The DNA for the CDR3 is TGTGCCTGGAGTGTTCGCGGGGAGCAGTTCTTC. Residues: CAWSVRGEQFF.

The rearrangement links TRBV2 to TRBJ2-7; D may be TRBD2 (5 bases). Trimming removed 5 bases from V and 4 bases from J, with 12 bases in between. CDR3 length: 13 residues. Germline-derived CDR1 and CDR2 are SNHLY and FYNNEI. The CDR3 DNA reads as TGTGCCAGCAGTCGGGCGGACTTATACGAGCAGTACTTC. Encoded protein: CASSRADLYEQYF.

This clone was found once. This chain joins TRBV5-8 and TRBJ1-5, with 12 bases identical to TRBD1. The CDR3 totals 15 residues. V lost 5 bases, J lost 5 bases, and 5 bases stayed unmatched. CDR1 and CDR2 (germline): SGHTS, YDEGEE. The DNA for the CDR3 is TGTGCCAGCAGAGGGACAGGGGGCTTCCATCAGCCCCAGCATTTT. Translation gives CASRGTGGFHQPQHF.

The chain joins TRBV10-3 to TRBJ2-7, with D perhaps TRBD1 (6 bases). Between the trimmed V and J ends, which lost 10 bases and 0 bases, there was a span of 16 bases. In germline, CDR1 is ENHRY, CDR2 SYGVKD. The CDR3 sequence is 14 residues long. Here the CDR3 DNA reads TGTGCCACCCAGCCGGGACATAGCTCCTACGAGCAGTACTTC. Translated: CATQPGHSSYEQYF.

Concerning this clone itself: This CDR3 is also generated by other DNA sequences in the sample. In nucleotides, the CDR3 is TGTGCCAGCAGCACGGGGGATACGCAGTATTTT. This gives the protein CASSTGDTQYF. The chain links TRBV7-2 to TRBJ2-3; TRBD2 might be the D (5 bases). CDR3 length: 11 residues. Germline assignment: CDR1 SGHTA and CDR2 FQGNSA. V lost 5 bases and J 6 bases, leaving 6 bases between the germline ends.

V usage is TRBV28 and J usage is TRBJ2-1; tentatively, D is TRBD2 (6 bases). Looked up from germline, CDR1 is MDHEN and CDR2 is SYDVKM. The ends were cut back, 6 bases at V and 5 bases at J, with 17 bases in the middle. CDR3 length: 15 residues. The CDR3 DNA reads TGTGCCAGCAGAGACAGCGGGTCTCAGGACAATGAGCAGTTCTTC. Its translation: CASRDSGSQDNEQFF.

This clone has a single count. The chain has TRBV5-4 and TRBJ2-3; TRBD1 aligns across 7 bases. Germline CDR1 and CDR2: SGHNT and YYREEE (reference sequence). The CDR3 loop spans 15 amino acids. Trimming at V came to 1 base and at J to 2 bases, leaving 4 bases not matched to a gene. CDR3 nucleotide sequence: TGTGCCAGCAGCTTGAGGACAGGACCCACAGATACGCAGTATTTT. Translating gives CASSLRTGPTDTQYF.

The chain joins TRBV28 to TRBJ2-1; 8 bases align to TRBD1. This CDR3 has 15 residues. Germline CDR1 and CDR2: MDHEN and SYDVKM. The ends lost 6 bases at V and 3 bases at J; junction bases unmatched: 7. The CDR3 bases are TGTGCCAGCAGCCTGACAGGGGAAGTCTACAATGAGCAGTTCTTC. Its translation: CASSLTGEVYNEQFF.

CDR3 nucleotides: TGCGCCAGCAGTGCCCGACAGAACACTGAAGCTTTCTTT. Protein product: CASSARQNTEAFF. The J gene is TRBJ1-1, the V gene TRBV5-1; D is uncertain. CDR3 length: 13 amino acids. Trimming took off 5 bases at V and 1 base at J, with 9 bases between the two ends. Per the germline V gene, CDR1 is SGHRS and CDR2 is YFSETQ.

This clone has just a few counts. The genes are TRBV7-9 and TRBJ1-6; 11 nucleotides agree with TRBD1. The CDR3 is 17 amino acids. J gave up 7 bases and V 5 bases, and 10 bases lay outside the gene matches. Germline CDR1 and CDR2: SEHNR and FQNEAQ (reference sequence). The CDR3 sequence: CASSAAPGQGGNSPLHF. CDR3 sequence (DNA): TGTGCCAGCAGCGCCGCACCGGGACAGGGGGGGAATTCACCCCTCCACTTT.

The gene calls are TRBV6-2 or TRBV6-3 and TRBJ1-6; TRBD1 matches 7 bases. CDR1 MNHEY and CDR2 SVGEGT come from the germline V gene. This CDR3 has 15 amino acids. Trimming at V came to 4 bases and at J to 7 bases, leaving 7 bases not matched to a gene. CDR3 sequence: CASSFSGQPNSPLHF. The CDR3 region has the DNA TGTGCCAGCAGTTTTTCGGGACAGCCAAATTCACCCCTCCACTTT.

The chain links TRBV28 to TRBJ2-7, with D tentatively TRBD2 (6 bases). V gave up 5 bases and J gave up 6 bases, with 17 bases separating them. The CDR3 length is 14 residues. The germline gives CDR1 MDHEN, CDR2 SYDVKM. CDR3 bases: TGTGCCAGCAGTCTACGGGACTGGAGGGGCGAGCAGTACTTC. Translation: CASSLRDWRGEQYF.

This clone has only a few counts. This rearrangement joins TRBV28 to TRBJ1-5; tentative D call: TRBD1 (6 bases). CDR3 size: 14 residues. Germline assignment: CDR1 MDHEN and CDR2 SYDVKM. Trimming removed 2 bases at V and 4 bases at J, with 9 bases between. Here the CDR3 reads CASSLAGVNQPQHF. The DNA of the CDR3 is TGTGCCAGCAGTTTAGCAGGGGTTAATCAGCCCCAGCATTTT.

Comment on this clone: This same CDR3 is encoded by further DNA sequences in the sample. This chain connects TRBV5-4 to TRBJ2-3; TRBD2 might be the D (5 bases). V was shortened by 0 bases and J by 1 base, with 9 bases between the two germline ends. Germline V CDR1 and CDR2: SGHNT, YYREEE (reference sequence). The CDR3 runs to 15 residues. CDR3 protein: CASSLAGLRTDTQYF. For the CDR3, the DNA is TGTGCCAGCAGCTTGGCTGGACTTCGCACAGATACGCAGTATTTT.

The chain employs TRBV19 and TRBJ2-7; 7 nucleotides align to TRBD1. CDR1 LNHDA and CDR2 SQIVND come from the germline V gene (reference sequence). This CDR3 spans 13 amino acids. The junction had 5 bases not matched to a gene; V was cut back by 4 bases and J by 5 bases. The CDR3 coding sequence is TGTGCCAGTAGTACTACAGGGGCCCACGAGCAGTACTTC. Translation: CASSTTGAHEQYF.

The CDR3 nucleotides read TGTGCCAGCAGCCCCTCCCCCAGGGGGCTTACGGCTTTCTTT. This sequence encodes CASSPSPRGLTAFF. The chain couples TRBV28 to TRBJ1-1; 8 nucleotides match TRBD1. The CDR3 sequence is 14 residues long. Germline trimming cut 6 bases from V and 11 bases from J; bases unmatched to any gene: 14. Germline CDR1 and CDR2: MDHEN and SYDVKM.

The chain recombines TRBV5-1 with TRBJ2-1; the match to TRBD1 covers 7 bases. V trimming: 0 bases; J trimming: 4 bases; junction bases outside the gene matches: 4. The V gene's germline CDR1 is SGHRS and CDR2 YFSETQ. The CDR3 length is 15 residues. As DNA, the CDR3 is TGCGCCAGCAGCTTGGACCGACAGGGATACAATGAGCAGTTCTTC. This encodes CASSLDRQGYNEQFF.

This clone is a singleton in its sample. The rearrangement links TRBV6-5 to TRBJ1-4; D not certain. Germline loops: CDR1 MNHEY, CDR2 SVGAGI. CDR3 length equals 13 residues. The V gene lost 10 bases and the J gene lost 0 bases, with 9 bases spanning the gap. The CDR3 loop reads CATRQTTNEKLFF. The CDR3, as DNA: TGTGCCACCAGACAAACAACTAATGAAAAACTGTTTTTT.

This clone was detected only once. The genes are TRBV4-1 and TRBJ1-1, with a weak D call TRBD1 (6 bases). CDR3 length: 14 residues. Per the germline V gene, CDR1 is MGHRA and CDR2 is YSYEKL. V lost 4 bases and J 5 bases, leaving 14 bases between the germline ends. The DNA for the CDR3 is TGCGCCAGCAGCCCGTCCCCCAGGGGTACTGAAGCTTTCTTT. Residues: CASSPSPRGTEAFF.

The genes are TRBV28 and TRBJ2-7; D unclear. The length of the CDR3 is 12 residues. Germline loops: CDR1 MDHEN, CDR2 SYDVKM. V was cut by 6 bases and J by 5 bases, with 11 bases left in between. The CDR3 DNA is TGTGCCAGCAGCCCTGTGATAGACGAGCAGTACTTC. Residues: CASSPVIDEQYF.

The chain recombines TRBV28 with TRBJ1-4, with TRBD1 as a possible D gene (5 bases). CDR1 is MDHEN and CDR2 is SYDVKM in the germline V gene. This CDR3 is built from 15 residues. Deletions cut 6 bases from V and 8 bases from J, with 19 bases between. The CDR3 region is CASSSLQEQGEKLFF. The CDR3 DNA reads TGTGCCAGCAGCTCTCTTCAGGAGCAGGGAGAAAAACTGTTTTTT.

The CDR3 sequence: CASSYGWQGDGYTF. Here the CDR3 DNA reads TGTGCCAGCAGTTACGGTTGGCAGGGTGATGGCTACACCTTC. V and J are TRBV6-2 or TRBV6-3 and TRBJ1-2; maybe TRBD1 (5 bases). The germline V and J ends were trimmed by 2 bases and 6 bases, with 13 bases remaining between them. Germline V lookup: CDR1 MNHEY, CDR2 SVGEGT. The CDR3 totals 14 residues.

The J gene is TRBJ2-5, the V gene TRBV3-1 (or the pseudogene TRBV3-2); 8 nucleotides align to TRBD1. This CDR3 region has 16 residues. The trim removed 1 base at V and 5 bases at J, leaving 9 bases unmatched. Per the germline V gene, CDR1 is LGHDT and CDR2 is YNNKEL (reference sequence). The CDR3 here is CASSQVSRGPMETQYF. CDR3 DNA sequence: TGTGCCAGCAGCCAAGTGTCCAGGGGGCCTATGGAGACCCAGTACTTC.

This rearrangement joins TRBV7-2 to TRBJ2-7, with D maybe TRBD2 (6 bases). Trimming took off 1 base at V and 5 bases at J, with 12 bases between the two ends. Germline CDR1 and CDR2: SGHTA and FQGNSA. This CDR3 has 14 amino acids. The CDR3 protein is CASSLVGTAHEQYF. CDR3 bases: TGTGCCAGCAGCTTAGTTGGGACTGCCCACGAGCAGTACTTC.

This clone was recorded a few times. The chain couples TRBV18 to TRBJ2-5; D is unclear. Trimming left V 2 bases short and J 2 bases short, with 9 bases between. The CDR3 is 14 amino acids. Germline CDR1 and CDR2: KGHSH and LQKENI. Written as DNA, the CDR3 is TGTGCCAGCTCACCAGTTGTAGAACAAGAGACCCAGTACTTC. This sequence encodes CASSPVVEQETQYF.

This chain links TRBV21-1 with TRBJ1-5; TRBD1, the table's D call, lacks a check against the DNA. TRBV21-1 is noted as a pseudogene. The CDR3 runs 13 residues. Written as DNA, the CDR3 is TGTGCCAGCGGGGCCAGGGGCGATCAGCCCCAGCATTTT. Protein: CASGARGDQPQHF.

The rearrangement links TRBV28 to TRBJ1-1; unclear D gene. The CDR3 is 14 residues long. Trimming took 4 bases from V and 2 from J, leaving 11 bases between them. The germline V gene encodes CDR1 MDHEN and CDR2 SYDVKM. The CDR3 region is CASSSPKLNTEAFF. The CDR3 bases are TGTGCCAGCAGTTCTCCTAAATTAAACACTGAAGCTTTCTTT. The full variable domain, rest sourced from reference TRBV28 and TRBJ1-1, is DVKVTQSSRYLVKRTGEKVFLECVQDMDHENMFWYRQDPGLGLRLIYFSYDVKMKEKGDIPEGYSVSREKKERFSLILESASTNQTSMYLCASSSPKLNTEAFFGQGTRLTVV.